This TCR beta chain was retrieved from a study of blood T cell repertoires in COVID-19. Study in general: Material from acute and convalescent COVID-19 was sourced from the United States, Italy and Spain. From T cells, B-cell-depleted T cells, or PBMCs came the material, which was cDNA or gDNA.

Per the study methods: By means of reference gene primer amplification, nucleated cell counts were estimated. Generated by immunoSEQ multiplex PCR, the TCRdb table keeps only in-frame clones and is missing some. The DNA was the basis for D and trimming; V, J and clone size are from that table. The data show a few hundred thousand clones, with about nine tenths seen just once and about 9.4% held by the top ten. This CDR3 contains 15 residues. V lost 1 base to trimming and J lost 4 bases; unmatched junction nucleotides: 7. Germline V gene data show CDR1 as LGHNA and CDR2 as YNFKEQ. Cohort allocation depended upon clinical history that participants reported. The sample holds many counts of this clone.

Sequencing used PBMCs or T cells enriched from blood (not recorded which). This sequence joins TRBV4-2 and TRBJ2-7; 7 nucleotides agree with TRBD2. The source of this sequence is a woman under 30 who had recovered from COVID-19. The CDR3 is CASSQVYGGGYEQYF. In DNA, the CDR3 is TGTGCCAGCAGCCAAGTTTATGGGGGGGGTTACGAGCAGTACTTC.